The rows below give T cell receptor beta chains drawn from one sample of a study of T cell responses to AZD1222 COVID-19 vaccine. TCRdb's table, derived via immunoSEQ multiplex PCR, lists solely in-frame clones and lacks some. The sample includes some 150,000 clones, about 87% of them seen just once. The material was peripheral blood, obtained 28 days after the second AZD1222 dose. The receptors stem from an adult who received the AZD1222 COVID-19 vaccine. CDR3s include the opening cysteine and the closing phenylalanine or tryptophan. Fields, in order: J gene, V gene, clone size, D gene, CDR3 DNA, CDR3 protein. A D gene is named only where the DNA matches it firmly. Some rows have no size entry. The others give once, few or many, or a class for an expanded clone.

j_gene: TRBJ2-7
v_gene: TRBV6-5
abundance: NA
d_gene: NA
CDR3nt: TGTGCCAGCAGTCAGACAGGCCCCTCCTACGAGCAGTACTTC
CDR3aa: CASSQTGPSYEQYF

j_gene: TRBJ2-1
v_gene: TRBV7-3
abundance: NA
d_gene: NA
CDR3nt: TGTGCCAGCAGCCCCAGAACGCGTACACCCGGTGAGCAGTTCTTC
CDR3aa: CASSPRTRTPGEQFF

j_gene: TRBJ1-2
v_gene: TRBV30
abundance: few
d_gene: NA
CDR3nt: TGTGCCTGGGCACTGAACTATGGCTACACCTTC
CDR3aa: CAWALNYGYTF

j_gene: TRBJ2-3
v_gene: TRBV9
abundance: NA
d_gene: TRBD2
CDR3nt: TGTGCCAGCAGCCGAACTAGCGGGAGAGTGGCAGATACGCAGTATTTT
CDR3aa: CASSRTSGRVADTQYF

j_gene: TRBJ1-2
v_gene: TRBV29-1
abundance: NA
d_gene: NA
CDR3nt: TGCAGCGTTGCCTCCCCACAGTGGGACTATGGCTACACCTTC
CDR3aa: CSVASPQWDYGYTF

j_gene: TRBJ2-2
v_gene: TRBV29-1
abundance: few
d_gene: NA
CDR3nt: TGCAGCGGGATCCTGACGGGCGGGGAGCTGTTTTTT
CDR3aa: CSGILTGGELFF

j_gene: TRBJ1-5
v_gene: TRBV7-2
abundance: NA
d_gene: TRBD1
CDR3nt: TGTGCCAGCAGCTCCCAACAGGGGGGAGGACAGCCCCAGCATTTT
CDR3aa: CASSSQQGGGQPQHF

j_gene: TRBJ1-2
v_gene: TRBV6-2/TRBV6-3
abundance: NA
d_gene: NA
CDR3nt: TGTGCCAGCAGTTACGGCAGCTATGGCTACACCTTC
CDR3aa: CASSYGSYGYTF

j_gene: TRBJ2-3
v_gene: TRBV24-1
abundance: NA
d_gene: NA
CDR3nt: TGTGCCACCAGTGAACCCGGGACAGATACGCAGTATTTT
CDR3aa: CATSEPGTDTQYF

j_gene: TRBJ2-1
v_gene: TRBV7-9
abundance: NA
d_gene: NA
CDR3nt: TGTGCCAGCAGCCCACAGGCGAATGAGCAGTTCTTC
CDR3aa: CASSPQANEQFF

j_gene: TRBJ1-4
v_gene: TRBV5-6
abundance: NA
d_gene: NA
CDR3nt: TGTGCCAGCAGCCCACGCAGCGGGGGGCAGACTAATGAAAAACTGTTTTTT
CDR3aa: CASSPRSGGQTNEKLFF

j_gene: TRBJ2-1
v_gene: TRBV6-6
abundance: few
d_gene: TRBD2
CDR3nt: TGTGCCAGCAGTTGGTTAGCGGGGGCGGGAAATGAGCAGTTCTTC
CDR3aa: CASSWLAGAGNEQFF

j_gene: TRBJ2-1
v_gene: TRBV5-1
abundance: NA
d_gene: NA
CDR3nt: TGCGCCAGCAGCTTCGGCTCCTACAATGAGCAGTTCTTC
CDR3aa: CASSFGSYNEQFF

j_gene: TRBJ1-1
v_gene: TRBV28
abundance: NA
d_gene: NA
CDR3nt: TGTGCCACACGGGGACAAAGGGGCAGGGATAACACTGAAGCTTTCTTT
CDR3aa: CATRGQRGRDNTEAFF

j_gene: TRBJ1-4
v_gene: TRBV18
abundance: NA
d_gene: NA
CDR3nt: TGTGCCAGCTCGCCAGGGCGAACTAATGAAAAACTGTTTTTT
CDR3aa: CASSPGRTNEKLFF

j_gene: TRBJ1-2
v_gene: TRBV9
abundance: NA
d_gene: NA
CDR3nt: TGTGCCAGCACCCACGCCACAGGAAACTATGGCTACACCTTC
CDR3aa: CASTHATGNYGYTF